Presented here are 22 T cell receptor beta chains from one specimen sequenced in a study of shared clonotypes between healthy human individuals. The method was immunoSEQ multiplex PCR; TCRdb's version includes in-frame clones alone and lacks a portion of them. Of 500,000 to 550,000 clones listed, approximately 95% are singletons. Sequenced sample: naive CD4+ T cells sorted from blood. The sample's subset: CD45RA+ positively selected. Source of these receptors: a woman in her 30s in good health.

The DNA for the CDR3 is TGTGCCAGCAGCTCAACGGGACAGGGGCCAGATACGCAGTATTTT. Its translation is CASSSTGQGPDTQYF. The rearrangement joins TRBV7-9 to TRBJ2-3; 10 positions agree with TRBD1. This CDR3 comprises 15 residues. CDR1 is SEHNR, CDR2 FQNEAQ, per germline (reference sequence). The J segment lost 4 bases and the V segment lost 4 bases, leaving 5 bases of the junction unmatched.

This clone was seen only once. This rearrangement joins TRBV6-5 to TRBJ1-1, with a possible D match to TRBD1 (5 bases). Trimming cost V 0 bases and J 5 bases, with 10 bases left between them. There are 14 residues in the CDR3. Germline CDR1 MNHEY, CDR2 SVGAGI. CDR3 amino acids: CASSYSGTSTEAFF. CDR3 sequence (DNA): TGTGCCAGCAGTTACTCCGGGACCTCAACTGAAGCTTTCTTT.

The rearrangement uses TRBV27 and TRBJ1-4, with D unclear. The CDR3 extends over 15 amino acids. Germline lookup yields CDR1 MNHEY and CDR2 SMNVEV (reference sequence). V lost 4 bases to trimming and J lost 8 bases, with 17 bases between them. CDR3 amino acids: CASSYQGPADEKLFF. The CDR3 DNA sequence: TGTGCCAGCAGTTATCAAGGTCCCGCGGACGAAAAACTGTTTTTT.

The rearrangement links TRBV5-1 to TRBJ2-5; 7 nucleotides agree with TRBD2. Per germline, CDR1 SGHRS and CDR2 YFSETQ. Trimming cost V 4 bases and J 5 bases; bases outside gene matches: 2. The CDR3 extends over 12 amino acids. The CDR3 spells CASSSGTETQYF. The CDR3 DNA is TGCGCCAGCAGCAGCGGGACGGAGACCCAGTACTTC.

V usage is TRBV7-3 and J usage is TRBJ1-5, with D uncertain. V was clipped by 3 bases and J by 8 bases, with 8 bases between them. Germline CDR1 reads SGHTA; CDR2 reads FQGTGA. The CDR3 loop spans 12 amino acids. CDR3 in amino acids: CASSLSREPQHF. CDR3 bases: TGTGCCAGCAGCTTGTCGAGGGAGCCCCAGCATTTT.

V is TRBV28 and J is TRBJ1-5, with D maybe TRBD1 (5 bases). The CDR3 has 14 residues. CDR1 MDHEN and CDR2 SYDVKM come from the germline V gene. Trimming removed 8 bases at V and 5 bases at J, with 16 bases between. CDR3 amino acids: CASLGGEGYQPQHF. The CDR3 bases are TGTGCCAGCCTAGGCGGCGAGGGGTATCAGCCCCAGCATTTT.

A note on this clone: Within the sample, other DNA sequences also encode this same CDR3. V usage is TRBV5-1 and J usage is TRBJ2-5; D is perhaps TRBD1 (5 bases). The CDR3 runs 13 residues. With 2 bases removed from V and 4 bases from J, the gap between germline ends came to 9 bases. Germline CDR1 reads SGHRS; CDR2 reads YFSETQ. The CDR3 DNA reads as TGCGCCAGCAGCTTAACAGGCGGAGAGACCCAGTACTTC. It encodes CASSLTGGETQYF. The complete variable domain, with remaining parts taken from reference TRBV5-1 and TRBJ2-5, reads KAGVTQTPRYLIKTRGQQVTLSCSPISGHRSVSWYQQTPGQGLQFLFEYFSETQRNKGNFPGRFSGRQFSNSRSEMNVSTLELGDSALYLCASSLTGGETQYFGPGTRLLVL.

V usage is TRBV5-1 and J usage is TRBJ1-1; 8 bases agree with TRBD1. Trimming cost V 4 bases and J 0 bases; bases outside gene matches: 5. CDR3 length equals 15 residues. The germline V gene has CDR1 SGHRS and CDR2 YFSETQ. The CDR3 bases are TGCGCCAGCAGCCCGGGACAGGCAATGAACACTGAAGCTTTCTTT. It encodes CASSPGQAMNTEAFF.

The V and J genes are TRBV28 and TRBJ2-7; no clear D gene. The germline CDR1 and CDR2 sequences are MDHEN and SYDVKM. The V and J ends lost 2 bases and 5 bases respectively, with 13 bases between them. The CDR3 is 14 residues long. CDR3 in DNA: TGTGCCAGCAGTTTACTCCCGAGTACCCACGAGCAGTACTTC. It is translated as CASSLLPSTHEQYF.

This chain connects TRBV4-1 to TRBJ2-3, with D unclear. The CDR3 runs to 11 residues. Trimming shortened V by 3 bases and J by 4 bases, and 2 bases separated the two germline ends. CDR1 and CDR2 from the germline V gene are MGHRA and YSYEKL. The CDR3 spells CASSHADTQYF. The CDR3 bases are TGCGCCAGCAGCCATGCAGATACGCAGTATTTT.

The genes are TRBV5-4 and TRBJ1-1; TRBD1 matches 8 bases. This CDR3 spans 15 amino acids. Germline CDR1 reads SGHNT; CDR2 reads YYREEE (reference sequence). The V gene end was trimmed by 1 base and the J gene end by 5 bases; junction bases not matched to a gene: 7. CDR3 sequence (DNA): TGTGCCAGCAGCTTGCAGGGGGCAATTGGTACTGAAGCTTTCTTT. It specifies CASSLQGAIGTEAFF. Full variable domain (rest looked up from reference TRBV5-4 and TRBJ1-1): ETGVTQSPTHLIKTRGQQVTLRCSSQSGHNTVSWYQQALGQGPQFIFQYYREEENGRGNFPPRFSGLQFPNYSSELNVNALELDDSALYLCASSLQGAIGTEAFFGQGTRLTVV.

The chain links TRBV6-5 to TRBJ2-5; 8 positions agree with TRBD1. The J segment lost 7 bases and the V segment lost 0 bases, leaving 7 bases of the junction unmatched. The CDR3 extends over 15 amino acids. Germline loops: CDR1 MNHEY, CDR2 SVGAGI. CDR3 sequence: CASSYSQDRAGTQYF. The CDR3 DNA sequence: TGTGCCAGCAGTTACTCGCAGGACAGGGCAGGGACCCAGTACTTC.

V usage is TRBV28 and J usage is TRBJ2-5; a weak D match, TRBD2 (6 bases). The CDR3 loop spans 16 amino acids. Trimming stripped 5 bases from V and 3 bases from J, with 19 bases between. Per germline, CDR1 MDHEN and CDR2 SYDVKM. CDR3 protein: CASSRKQWRVKETQYF. Here the CDR3 DNA reads TGTGCCAGCAGTCGAAAACAATGGAGGGTAAAAGAGACCCAGTACTTC.

The chain couples TRBV29-1 to TRBJ1-2; 8 positions agree with TRBD1. Germline V gene lookup returns CDR1 SQVTM and CDR2 ANQGSEA. Unmatched junction bases numbered 5, after V lost 3 bases and J lost 2 bases. This CDR3 region has 14 residues. The CDR3 reads CSVDQGAQNYGYTF. CDR3 coding DNA: TGCAGCGTTGACCAGGGGGCGCAAAACTATGGCTACACCTTC.

The chain employs TRBV4-2 and TRBJ2-7; D is unclear. Germline V CDR1 and CDR2: LGHNA, YNFKEQ. The V end was cut by 2 bases, the J end by 5 bases, with 7 bases between. This CDR3 has 12 residues. CDR3 DNA sequence: TGTGCCAGCAGCCAACTAGGAAACGAGCAGTACTTC. Its translation: CASSQLGNEQYF.

The chain uses TRBV7-3 and TRBJ2-1, with 12 nucleotides matching TRBD1. Per the germline V gene, CDR1 is SGHTA and CDR2 is FQGTGA. V shed 5 bases and J 10 bases; nucleotides not matched to a gene: 15. The CDR3 is 17 residues long. The CDR3 protein is CASSLIGLGTGGNEQFF. The CDR3 DNA is TGTGCCAGCAGCCTAATTGGGCTTGGGACAGGGGGCAACGAGCAGTTCTTC. Looking up the rest from reference TRBV7-3 and TRBJ2-1 gives the full variable domain: GAGVSQTPSNKVTEKGKYVELRCDPISGHTALYWYRQSLGQGPEFLIYFQGTGAADDSGLPNDRFFAVRPEGSVSTLKIQRTERGDSAVYLCASSLIGLGTGGNEQFFGPGTRLTVL.

The V gene is TRBV28, the J gene TRBJ2-7; D is perhaps TRBD1 (5 bases). V lost 3 bases and J 1 base, leaving 13 bases between the germline ends. In germline, CDR1 is MDHEN, CDR2 SYDVKM. CDR3 length: 15 residues. This CDR3 is CASSFTSGISYEQYF. The CDR3 region has the DNA TGTGCCAGCAGTTTTACGTCAGGGATTTCCTACGAGCAGTACTTC.

This clone came up once. The rearrangement links TRBV10-3 to TRBJ2-5, with a possible D match to TRBD2 (6 bases). Germline-derived CDR1 and CDR2 are ENHRY and SYGVKD. The V and J ends lost 8 bases and 5 bases respectively, with 12 bases between them. The CDR3 consists of 12 residues. This CDR3 is CAIPRRDETQYF. CDR3 in DNA: TGTGCCATCCCCAGGCGGGACGAGACCCAGTACTTC.

The chain recombines TRBV6-5 with TRBJ2-1, with D perhaps TRBD2 (5 bases). Germline assignment: CDR1 MNHEY and CDR2 SVGAGI. The V end lost 2 bases, the J end lost 4 bases, and 15 bases lay between the germline ends. The CDR3 runs to 16 residues. The CDR3 DNA sequence: TGTGCCAGCAGTTACATAGTTTCAGCGGAATACAATGAGCAGTTCTTC. Translation gives CASSYIVSAEYNEQFF.

The J gene is TRBJ2-7, the V gene TRBV5-1; no clear D gene. CDR1 SGHRS and CDR2 YFSETQ come from the germline V gene. V dropped 0 bases and J dropped 7 bases, with 8 bases sitting between them. The CDR3 sequence is 12 residues long. In DNA, the CDR3 is TGCGCCAGCAGCTTGGTCCAGCAAGAGCAGTACTTC. It encodes CASSLVQQEQYF.

Points on this clone: A read error may account for a junction end that differs from germline. This rearrangement joins TRBV9 to TRBJ1-1; maybe TRBD1 (5 bases). Germline V gene sequence: CDR1 SGDLS, CDR2 YYNGEE. The length of the CDR3 is 15 residues. The CDR3 loop is CASSVGRGPNTEAFF. In nucleotides, the CDR3 is TGTGCCAGCAGTGTAGGTAGGGGACCTAACACTGAAGCTTTCTTT.

The genes are TRBV2 and TRBJ1-1; D call uncertain. The CDR3 has 12 amino acids. CDR1 is SNHLY, CDR2 FYNNEI, per germline. V lost 2 bases and J lost 10, with 11 bases in between. CDR3 residues: CASSENRVGAFF. In DNA form, the CDR3 reads TGTGCCAGCAGTGAAAACCGGGTGGGAGCTTTCTTT.